The 11 T cell receptor beta chains below were found in one sample sequenced in a study of human T cells and chemical hapten exposure. One entry per CDR3 protein results from TCRdb running MiXCR on the RACE reads. The repertoire includes about 68,000 distinct CDR3 sequences, 10% to 11% of them detected once, and roughly 5.2% sits in the top ten. Time point noted: pre-sensitization, week 0. Treatment: therapeutic diphenylcyclopropenone sensitization with weekly scalp DPC. The sequencing here drew on whole blood, taken in connection with sensitization to the hapten diphenylcyclopropenone (DPC). All receptors come from a woman in her 50s with alopecia areata. Some clones in this sample may be carry-over from other donors' samples.

This clonotype was picked up many times. The gene calls are TRBV5-4 and TRBJ1-1; D is ambiguous. Germline V CDR1 and CDR2: SGHNT, YYREEE (reference sequence). This CDR3 is built from 14 residues. V lost 3 bases, J lost 0 bases, and 9 bases lay in between. The CDR3 spells CASSSRFLNTEAFF. The CDR3 nucleotides are TGTGCCAGCAGCTCCAGGTTTTTGAACACTGAAGCTTTCTTT.

The V call is TRBV18, the J call TRBJ1-3; no clear D gene. The germline V gene has CDR1 KGHSH and CDR2 LQKENI. V lost 4 bases and J lost 0, with 13 bases in between. There are 16 residues in the CDR3. The DNA for the CDR3 is TGTGCCAGCTCACAGTTACCGGAGAGCTCTGGAAACACCATATATTTT. The encoded protein is CASSQLPESSGNTIYF.

This clonotype came up a few times. The chain links TRBV11-2 to TRBJ2-3; maybe TRBD2 (6 bases). Germline-derived CDR1 and CDR2 are SGHAT and FQNNGV. Trimming took off 1 base at V and 7 bases at J, with 12 bases between the two ends. The CDR3 is made up of 14 amino acids. The CDR3 region has the DNA TGTGCCAGCAGCTTAGGGGACTCTCAAAATACGCAGTATTTT. Protein sequence: CASSLGDSQNTQYF. The full variable domain, in which reference TRBV11-2 and TRBJ2-3 provide the parts outside the CDR3, is EAGVAQSPRYKIIEKRQSVAFWCNPISGHATLYWYQQILGQGPKLLIQFQNNGVVDDSQLPKDRFSAERLKGVDSTLKIQPAKLEDSAVYLCASSLGDSQNTQYFGPGTRLTVL.

This clonotype came up many times. J is TRBJ1-2 and V is TRBV19; D possibly corresponds to TRBD1 (6 bases). The CDR3 is 13 amino acids. CDR1 and CDR2 (germline): LNHDA, SQIVND (reference sequence). V dropped 3 bases and J dropped 4 bases, with 9 bases sitting between them. Here the CDR3 reads CASSIRDTYGYTF. DNA of the CDR3: TGTGCCAGTAGTATTCGGGACACCTATGGCTACACCTTC.

The rearrangement joins TRBV29-1 to TRBJ2-7; possible D gene TRBD2, 5 bases. Germline CDR1 SQVTM, CDR2 ANQGSEA. This CDR3 spans 11 amino acids. V was cut by 6 bases and J by 3 bases, with 9 bases left in between. For the CDR3, the DNA is TGCAGCGTACTAGTGAACTACGAGCAGTACTTC. This encodes CSVLVNYEQYF.

Ten or more counts support this clonotype. The chain couples TRBV12-3 or TRBV12-4 to TRBJ2-5; D not resolved. This CDR3 region has 14 residues. The V gene lost 6 bases and the J gene lost 2 bases, with 13 bases spanning the gap. CDR3 sequence (DNA): TGTGCCAGCAGCCTTCCCCTCCATCAAGAGACCCAGTACTTC. The encoded protein is CASSLPLHQETQYF.

There are a few counts of this clonotype. The genes are TRBV11-3 and TRBJ2-3, with 7 positions matching TRBD2. V dropped 5 bases and J dropped 6; count of bases not matched to a gene: 11. Germline CDR1 is SGHNT and CDR2 is YENEEA. CDR3 size: 15 residues. The CDR3 DNA reads as TGTGCCAGCAGCCCGCGGGGGTCCGGAGCGGATACGCAGTATTTT. This sequence encodes CASSPRGSGADTQYF.

The chain links TRBV9 to TRBJ2-1; possibly TRBD2 for D (5 bases). Trimming removed 0 bases at V and 9 bases at J, with 16 bases between. The CDR3 spans 15 residues. Looked up from germline, CDR1 is SGDLS and CDR2 is YYNGEE. The CDR3 is CASSVESGSGGEQFF. CDR3 bases: TGTGCCAGCAGCGTAGAATCGGGGAGCGGTGGTGAGCAGTTCTTC.

This clonotype was observed a handful of times. One junction end does not reproduce the germline sequence, and a read error may be involved. The rearrangement links TRBV7-7 to TRBJ2-5; D possibly uses TRBD1 or TRBD2 (5 bases each). Germline lookup yields CDR1 SSHAT and CDR2 FNYEAQ (reference sequence). The CDR3 spans 14 residues. CDR3 nucleotide sequence: TGTGCTAGCAGCCCAAATGGGGGCCAAGAGACCCAGTACTTC. Translation gives CASSPNGGQETQYF. The variable domain in full, completed from reference TRBV7-7 and TRBJ2-5, reads GAGVSQSPRYKVTKRGQDVTLRCDPISSHATLYWYQQALGQGPEFLTYFNYEAQPDKSGLPSDRFSAERPEGSISTLTIQRTEQRDSAMYRCASSPNGGQETQYFGPGTRLLVL.

The chain combines TRBV7-3 with TRBJ2-6; D gene unclear. This CDR3 is built from 16 residues. Germline CDR1 is SGHTA and CDR2 is FQGTGA. V shed 1 base and J shed 0 bases, with 7 bases lying between them. The CDR3 sequence: CASSLKRPSGANVLTF. CDR3 sequence (DNA): TGTGCCAGCAGCTTAAAAAGGCCCTCTGGGGCCAACGTCCTGACTTTC.

The rearrangement joins TRBV7-2 to TRBJ2-7; D perhaps matches TRBD2 (6 bases). CDR3 length equals 13 residues. Trimming left V 5 bases short and J 4 bases short, with 12 bases between. Germline V gives CDR1 SGHTA, CDR2 FQGNSA. The CDR3 reads CASSTGLTYEQYF. CDR3 coding DNA: TGTGCCAGCAGCACCGGACTAACTTACGAGCAGTACTTC.